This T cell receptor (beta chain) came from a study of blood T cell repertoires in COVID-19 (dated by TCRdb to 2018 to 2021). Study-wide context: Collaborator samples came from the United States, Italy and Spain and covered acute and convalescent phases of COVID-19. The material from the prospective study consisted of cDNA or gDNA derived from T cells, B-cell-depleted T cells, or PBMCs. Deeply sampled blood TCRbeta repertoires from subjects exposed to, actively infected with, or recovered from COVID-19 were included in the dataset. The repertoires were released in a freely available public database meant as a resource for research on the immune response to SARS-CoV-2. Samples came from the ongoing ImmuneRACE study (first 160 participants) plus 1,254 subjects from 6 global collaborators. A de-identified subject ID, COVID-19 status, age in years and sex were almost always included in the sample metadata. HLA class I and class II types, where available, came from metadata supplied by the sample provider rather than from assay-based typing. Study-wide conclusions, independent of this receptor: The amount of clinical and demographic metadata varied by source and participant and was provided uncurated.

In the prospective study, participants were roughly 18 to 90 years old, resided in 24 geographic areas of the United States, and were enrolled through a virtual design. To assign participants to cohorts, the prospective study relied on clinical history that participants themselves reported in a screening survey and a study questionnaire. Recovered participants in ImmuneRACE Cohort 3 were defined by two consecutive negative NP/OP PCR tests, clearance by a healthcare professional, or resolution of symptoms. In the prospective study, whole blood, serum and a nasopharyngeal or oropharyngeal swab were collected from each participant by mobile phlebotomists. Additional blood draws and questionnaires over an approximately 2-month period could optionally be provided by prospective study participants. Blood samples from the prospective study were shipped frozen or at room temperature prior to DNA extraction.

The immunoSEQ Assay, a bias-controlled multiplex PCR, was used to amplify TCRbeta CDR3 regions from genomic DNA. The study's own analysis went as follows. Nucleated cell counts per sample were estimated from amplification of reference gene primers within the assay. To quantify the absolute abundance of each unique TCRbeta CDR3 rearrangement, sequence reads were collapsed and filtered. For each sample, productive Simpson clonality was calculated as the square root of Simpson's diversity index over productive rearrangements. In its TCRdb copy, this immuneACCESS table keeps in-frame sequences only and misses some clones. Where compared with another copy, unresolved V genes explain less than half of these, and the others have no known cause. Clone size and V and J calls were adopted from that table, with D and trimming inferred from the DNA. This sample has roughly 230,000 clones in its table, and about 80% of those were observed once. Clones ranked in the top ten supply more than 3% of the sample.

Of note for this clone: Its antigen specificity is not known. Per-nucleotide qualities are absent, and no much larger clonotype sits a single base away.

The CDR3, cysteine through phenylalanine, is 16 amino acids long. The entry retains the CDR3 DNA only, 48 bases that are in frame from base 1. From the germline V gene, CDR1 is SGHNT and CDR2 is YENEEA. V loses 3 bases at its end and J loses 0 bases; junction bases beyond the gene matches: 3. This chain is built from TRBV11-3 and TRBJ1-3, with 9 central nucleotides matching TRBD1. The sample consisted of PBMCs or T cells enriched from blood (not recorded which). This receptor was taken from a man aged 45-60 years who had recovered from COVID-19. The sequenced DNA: TGTGCCAGCAGCTTTTACAGGGGGCCCTCTGGAAACACCATATATTTT. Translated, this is CASSFYRGPSGNTIYF.